The 21 T cell receptor beta chains reported below all come from one sample, sequenced in a study of blood T cell repertoires in COVID-19. The assay was immunoSEQ multiplex PCR, and TCRdb's table has in-frame clones only and misses some. The sample has about 150,000 clones, around 90% seen once; the top ten hold less than 5.5%. Sequencing was done on a sample of peripheral blood. These receptor sequences come from a human donor in a cohort sampled during active COVID-19.

The chain employs TRBV28 and TRBJ2-3; TRBD1 matches at 7 bases. The CDR3 has 13 amino acids. CDR1 is MDHEN, CDR2 SYDVKM, per germline. V trimming: 11 bases; J trimming: 1 base; junction bases outside the gene matches: 6. CDR3 coding DNA: TGTGCCGGCCGGGACAGCCGCACAGATACGCAGTATTTT. Its protein is CAGRDSRTDTQYF.

The chain uses TRBV11-2 and TRBJ2-7; 9 bases fit TRBD1. The germline V gene encodes CDR1 SGHAT and CDR2 FQNNGV. CDR3 size: 16 residues. Unmatched junction bases numbered 9, after V lost 3 bases and J lost 3 bases. Here the CDR3 reads CASSFHSGTGIYEQYF. In DNA form, the CDR3 reads TGTGCCAGCAGCTTTCACTCGGGGACAGGGATCTACGAGCAGTACTTC.

The rearrangement uses TRBV27 and TRBJ2-7; TRBD2 might be the D (6 bases). V was cut by 2 bases and J by 1 base, with 9 bases left in between. The V gene's germline CDR1 is MNHEY and CDR2 SMNVEV (reference sequence). The CDR3 totals 14 residues. This chain's CDR3 is CASSLRGTSYEQYF. The CDR3 DNA is TGTGCCAGCAGTTTACGCGGGACTTCCTACGAGCAGTACTTC.

This clone was found once. The chain employs TRBV2 and TRBJ1-4; perhaps TRBD1 as D (5 bases). In germline, CDR1 is SNHLY, CDR2 FYNNEI. The CDR3 loop spans 14 amino acids. Trimming removed 7 bases at V and 3 bases at J, with 12 bases between. The CDR3, as DNA: TGTGCCAGCACCCGGGGCGGGGCTAATGAAAAACTGTTTTTT. The encoded protein is CASTRGGANEKLFF. Complete variable domain (other parts from reference TRBV2 and TRBJ1-4): EPEVTQTPSHQVTQMGQEVILRCVPISNHLYFYWYRQILGQKVEFLVSFYNNEISEKSEIFDDQFSVERPDGSNFTLKIRSTKLEDSAMYFCASTRGGANEKLFFGSGTQLSVL.

This clone was observed once. The chain uses TRBV27 and TRBJ1-1; D is unresolved. The CDR3 runs to 16 residues. CDR1 and CDR2 from the germline V gene are MNHEY and SMNVEV (reference sequence). Trimming pared 0 bases from V and 3 bases from J, leaving 14 bases between. CDR3 nucleotide sequence: TGTGCCAGCAGTTTATCGGCCCCGAGGTTTGACACTGAAGCTTTCTTT. It translates to CASSLSAPRFDTEAFF.

The chain recombines TRBV6-5 with TRBJ1-5; 9 bases agree with TRBD1. V lost 8 bases to trimming and J lost 1 base; unmatched junction nucleotides: 3. This CDR3 has 14 residues. Germline V gives CDR1 MNHEY, CDR2 SVGAGI. CDR3 sequence reads: CASGTGTSNQPQHF. The DNA for the CDR3 is TGTGCCAGCGGGACAGGGACGAGCAATCAGCCCCAGCATTTT.

This chain connects TRBV7-8 to TRBJ1-2; no clear D. V was cut by 3 bases and J by 0 bases, with 11 bases left in between. The germline gives CDR1 SGHVS, CDR2 FQNEAQ. The CDR3 consists of 15 residues. The CDR3 DNA follows: TGTGCCAGCAGCTTCCAACTTACAGCTAACTATGGCTACACCTTC. Translated, it gives CASSFQLTANYGYTF.

The chain joins TRBV11-3 to TRBJ2-3; no firm D call. Germline CDR1 is SGHNT and CDR2 is YENEEA. The CDR3 runs 13 residues. V was pared by 4 bases and J by 1 base, with 6 bases between. The CDR3 sequence: CASSYRGTDTQYF. CDR3 nucleotide sequence: TGTGCCAGCAGCTATCGGGGCACAGATACGCAGTATTTT.

V gene TRBV28 combines with J gene TRBJ2-7, with 8 bases lining up with TRBD1. Per the germline V gene, CDR1 is MDHEN and CDR2 is SYDVKM. CDR3 length equals 14 residues. V gave up 7 bases and J gave up 5 bases; unmatched junction bases: 10. CDR3 sequence (DNA): TGTGCCAGCAACATGGACAGGGTATTCGACGAGCAGTACTTC. Residues: CASNMDRVFDEQYF.

This chain connects TRBV3-1 (or the pseudogene TRBV3-2) to TRBJ1-5; 7 bases are shared with TRBD1. V was pared by 5 bases and J by 5 bases, with 15 bases of the junction left unmatched. CDR1 is LGHDT and CDR2 is YNNKEL in the germline V gene (reference sequence). The CDR3 contains 17 residues. DNA of the CDR3: TGTGCCAGCAGCAAAGGGACAGCCATGCCAAGGGATCAGCCCCAGCATTTT. The encoded protein is CASSKGTAMPRDQPQHF.

The J gene is TRBJ1-1, the V gene TRBV28; TRBD1 might be the D (5 bases). With 5 bases removed from V and 5 bases from J, the gap between germline ends came to 15 bases. The CDR3 is 14 amino acids. Germline assignment: CDR1 MDHEN and CDR2 SYDVKM. The DNA for the CDR3 is TGTGCCAGCAGTCCACCCATGGGGGGGACTGAAGCTTTCTTT. Its protein product is CASSPPMGGTEAFF.

The V call is TRBV2, the J call TRBJ1-4; D gene uncertain. V was pared by 2 bases and J by 8 bases, with 12 bases between. The CDR3 is made up of 14 amino acids. CDR1 and CDR2 from the germline V gene are SNHLY and FYNNEI. The CDR3 coding sequence is TGTGCCAGCAGTGAAAGAGTGCAGGTCGAAAAACTGTTTTTT. It translates to CASSERVQVEKLFF.

V is TRBV7-6 and J is TRBJ1-5; possible D gene TRBD1, 5 bases. The CDR3 is 15 amino acids. The germline V gene has CDR1 SGHVS and CDR2 FNYEAQ. V lost 0 bases to trimming and J lost 1 base, with 7 bases between them. The CDR3 spells CASSLAAGSNQPQHF. The CDR3 nucleotides are TGTGCCAGCAGCTTAGCGGCAGGGAGCAATCAGCCCCAGCATTTT. The complete variable domain, with remaining parts taken from reference TRBV7-6 and TRBJ1-5, reads GAGVSQSPRYKVTKRGQDVALRCDPISGHVSLYWYRQALGQGPEFLTYFNYEAQQDKSGLPNDRFSAERPEGSISTLTIQRTEQRDSAMYRCASSLAAGSNQPQHFGDGTRLSIL.

The chain combines TRBV11-3 with TRBJ1-1; no clear D gene. The CDR3 extends over 12 amino acids. Trimming left V 5 bases short and J 5 bases short, with 9 bases between. Looked up from germline, CDR1 is SGHNT and CDR2 is YENEEA. CDR3 region: CASSPLNTEAFF. As DNA, the CDR3 is TGTGCCAGCAGCCCCCTTAATACTGAAGCTTTCTTT.

A few counts support this clone. The chain uses TRBV9 and TRBJ1-1; D unresolved. V lost 4 bases to trimming and J lost 4 bases, with 20 bases between them. CDR1 is SGDLS and CDR2 is YYNGEE in the germline V gene. This CDR3 has 16 residues. The CDR3 DNA sequence: TGTGCCAGCAGCCCGCCGACCCGGACTAGGGTCACTGAAGCTTTCTTT. Its protein is CASSPPTRTRVTEAFF.

The chain has TRBV3-1 (or the pseudogene TRBV3-2) and TRBJ2-3; D might be TRBD1 (5 bases). This CDR3 spans 14 amino acids. Germline V lookup: CDR1 LGHDT, CDR2 YNNKEL (reference sequence). With 4 bases removed from V and 8 bases from J, the gap between germline ends came to 16 bases. The CDR3 is CASSRNQQDGTQYF. The DNA of the CDR3 is TGTGCCAGCAGCCGCAATCAACAGGATGGTACGCAGTATTTT.

In its sample, this clone was seen once. V usage is TRBV5-1 and J usage is TRBJ2-7; TRBD2 might be the D (6 bases). Trimming pared 5 bases from V and 7 bases from J, leaving 13 bases between. The CDR3 extends over 12 amino acids. Germline CDR1 is SGHRS and CDR2 is YFSETQ. As DNA, the CDR3 is TGCGCCAGCAGGGCTAGCGAGGGAGAGCAGTACTTC. Encoded protein: CASRASEGEQYF.

V gene TRBV5-6 combines with J gene TRBJ1-2, with D hard to call. V was shortened by 4 bases and J by 1 base, with 23 bases between the two germline ends. CDR3 length: 18 residues. In germline, CDR1 is SGHDT, CDR2 YYEEEE. In DNA form, the CDR3 reads TGTGCCAGCAGCCCATTACCCGGCCGGCACGGAGTTAACTATGGCTACACCTTC. Amino acids: CASSPLPGRHGVNYGYTF. Drawing the rest from reference TRBV5-6 and TRBJ1-2, the complete variable domain is DAGVTQSPTHLIKTRGQQVTLRCSPKSGHDTVSWYQQALGQGPQFIFQYYEEEERQRGNFPDRFSGHQFPNYSSELNVNALLLGDSALYLCASSPLPGRHGVNYGYTFGSGTRLTVV.

This clone has only one observation. J is TRBJ2-3 and V is TRBV9; a possible D gene is TRBD2 (6 bases). The CDR3 extends over 13 amino acids. Germline loops: CDR1 SGDLS, CDR2 YYNGEE. The V gene lost 2 bases and the J gene lost 6 bases, with 10 bases spanning the gap. The CDR3 is CASSVWGEDTQYF. In nucleotides, the CDR3 is TGTGCCAGCAGCGTGTGGGGGGAGGATACGCAGTATTTT.

The V gene is TRBV27, the J gene TRBJ2-7, with 9 bases fitting TRBD2. Germline values: CDR1 MNHEY, CDR2 SMNVEV (reference sequence). This CDR3 comprises 15 residues. V dropped 3 bases and J dropped 2; count of bases not matched to a gene: 5. CDR3 protein: CASSFGTSQTYEQYF. CDR3 nucleotides: TGTGCCAGCAGTTTCGGGACTAGCCAGACCTACGAGCAGTACTTC.

The V call is TRBV19, the J call TRBJ1-4, with D maybe TRBD1 (6 bases). This CDR3 has 15 residues. CDR1 is LNHDA, CDR2 SQIVND, per germline (reference sequence). V was pared by 1 base and J by 6 bases, with 12 bases between. CDR3 in amino acids: CASSIGNRVDEKLFF. CDR3 sequence (DNA): TGTGCCAGTAGTATAGGTAACAGGGTGGATGAAAAACTGTTTTTT. Full variable domain (outside the CDR3, taken from reference TRBV19 and TRBJ1-4): DGGITQSPKYLFRKEGQNVTLSCEQNLNHDAMYWYRQDPGQGLRLIYYSQIVNDFQKGDIAEGYSVSREKKESFPLTVTSAQKNPTAFYLCASSIGNRVDEKLFFGSGTQLSVL.